This TCR beta chain was found in a study of T-cell memory formation after mild COVID-19. TCRdb ran MiXCR on the 5' RACE reads and lists one entry per CDR3 protein. The profile shows fewer than 250,000 distinct CDR3 sequences, over 9.5% of them singletons. This clonotype has just a few counts. The antigen is not known. Unmatched junction bases numbered 10, after V lost 5 bases and J lost 5 bases. The CDR3 consists of 15 residues. The germline CDR1 and CDR2 sequences are MDHEN and SYDVKM. Study results and caveats: Clones from the second wave (peaking day 37) had unconfirmed SARS-CoV-2 specificity.

This rearrangement joins TRBV28 to TRBJ1-1, with 8 bases aligning to TRBD1. This receptor was obtained from a man between 18 and 29 years old who had mild COVID-19 (a few samples of this study predate the infection). Cell type and time point are not known. The sample taken for sequencing was PBMCs or a T cell subset sorted from them (not recorded which). CDR3 sequence: CASSPSAGGRTEAFF. Here the CDR3 DNA reads TGTGCCAGCAGTCCCTCAGCAGGGGGCCGGACTGAAGCTTTCTTT.